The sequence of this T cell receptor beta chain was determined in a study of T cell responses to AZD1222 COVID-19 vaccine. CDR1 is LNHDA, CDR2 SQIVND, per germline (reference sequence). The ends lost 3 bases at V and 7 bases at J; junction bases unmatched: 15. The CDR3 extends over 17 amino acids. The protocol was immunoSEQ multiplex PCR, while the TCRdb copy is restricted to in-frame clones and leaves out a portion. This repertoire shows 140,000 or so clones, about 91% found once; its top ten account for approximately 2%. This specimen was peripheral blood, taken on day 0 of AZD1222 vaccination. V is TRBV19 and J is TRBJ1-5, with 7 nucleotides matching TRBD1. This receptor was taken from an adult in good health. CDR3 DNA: TGTGCCAGTAGTATGATGGCAGGGGGGCAAGGAACGCAGCCCCAGCATTTT. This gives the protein CASSMMAGGQGTQPQHF.